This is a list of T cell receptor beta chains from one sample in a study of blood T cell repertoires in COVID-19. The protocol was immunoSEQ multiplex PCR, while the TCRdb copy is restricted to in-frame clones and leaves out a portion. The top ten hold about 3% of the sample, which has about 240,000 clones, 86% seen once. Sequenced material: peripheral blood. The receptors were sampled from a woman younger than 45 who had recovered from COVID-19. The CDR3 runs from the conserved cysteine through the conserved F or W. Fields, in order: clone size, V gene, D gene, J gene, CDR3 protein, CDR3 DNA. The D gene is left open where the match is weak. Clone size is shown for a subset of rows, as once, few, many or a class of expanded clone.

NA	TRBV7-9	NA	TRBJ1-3	CASSRSGGSGNTIYF	TGTGCCAGCAGCCGCTCCGGGGGCTCTGGAAACACCATATATTTT
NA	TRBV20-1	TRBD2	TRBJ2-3	CSASQTSGGAADTQYF	TGCAGTGCTAGTCAGACTAGCGGGGGGGCCGCAGATACGCAGTATTTT
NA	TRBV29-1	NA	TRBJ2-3	CSVVLSGPDTQYF	TGCAGCGTGGTGCTGTCAGGGCCAGATACGCAGTATTTT
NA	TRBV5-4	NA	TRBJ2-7	CASSSYKNQGPYEQYF	TGTGCCAGCAGCTCATATAAAAACCAGGGGCCCTACGAGCAGTACTTC
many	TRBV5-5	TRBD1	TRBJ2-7	CASSLAGTGVPYEQYF	TGTGCCAGCAGCTTGGCCGGGACAGGGGTACCCTACGAGCAGTACTTC
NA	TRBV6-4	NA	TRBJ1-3	CASSYGSSGNTIYF	TGTGCCAGCAGTTACGGGAGCTCTGGAAACACCATATATTTT
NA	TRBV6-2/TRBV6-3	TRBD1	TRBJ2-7	CASSTRDRGKDEQYF	TGTGCCAGCAGCACCAGAGACAGGGGAAAGGACGAGCAGTACTTC
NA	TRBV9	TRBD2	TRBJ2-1	CASSVVAGSTYNEQFF	TGTGCCAGCAGCGTAGTAGCGGGGTCGACCTACAATGAGCAGTTCTTC
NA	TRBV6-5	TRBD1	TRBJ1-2	CASSPTGNYGYTF	TGTGCCAGCAGCCCGACAGGGAACTATGGCTACACCTTC
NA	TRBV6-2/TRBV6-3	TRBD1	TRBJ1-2	CASSQDRYQFDRGNYGYTF	TGTGCCAGCAGCCAAGACAGATATCAGTTCGACAGGGGGAACTATGGCTACACCTTC
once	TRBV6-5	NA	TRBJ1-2	CASTPTPDYGYTF	TGTGCCAGCACACCGACACCTGACTATGGCTACACCTTC
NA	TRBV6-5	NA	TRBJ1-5	CATHDTGFQEPQHF	TGTGCCACCCATGACACGGGGTTCCAGGAGCCCCAGCATTTT
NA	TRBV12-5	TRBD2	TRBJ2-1	CASGLKLALGEQFF	TGTGCTAGTGGTTTGAAACTAGCGCTTGGTGAGCAGTTCTTC
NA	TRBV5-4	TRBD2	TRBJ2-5	CASSKRGEETQYF	TGTGCCAGCAGCAAGCGGGGGGAAGAGACCCAGTACTTC
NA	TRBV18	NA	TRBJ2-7	CASSPLPRTDSYEQYF	TGTGCCAGCTCACCCCTGCCGAGAACAGACTCCTACGAGCAGTACTTC
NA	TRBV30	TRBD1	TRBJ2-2	CALWLWTGRTGELFF	TGTGCCTTGTGGTTGTGGACAGGGCGCACCGGGGAGCTGTTTTTT
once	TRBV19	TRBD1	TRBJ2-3	CASSIGTGSTDTQYF	TGTGCCAGTAGTATTGGGACAGGGAGCACAGATACGCAGTATTTT
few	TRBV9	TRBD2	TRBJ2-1	CASSVEGLARNNEQFF	TGTGCCAGCAGCGTAGAGGGACTAGCGAGAAACAATGAGCAGTTCTTC
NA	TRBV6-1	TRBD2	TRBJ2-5	CASSEGTSFLETQYF	TGTGCCAGCAGTGAAGGGACTAGCTTTCTCGAGACCCAGTACTTC
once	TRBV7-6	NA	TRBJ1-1	CASSQKIQNTEAFF	TGTGCCAGCAGTCAGAAGATACAGAACACTGAAGCTTTCTTT
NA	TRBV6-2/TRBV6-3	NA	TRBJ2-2	CASSPPGAAGELFF	TGTGCCAGCAGTCCCCCGGGAGCGGCCGGGGAGCTGTTTTTT
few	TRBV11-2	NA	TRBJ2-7	CASSKTTMTAALWEQYF	TGTGCCAGCAGCAAAACGACAATGACAGCCGCGCTCTGGGAGCAGTACTTC
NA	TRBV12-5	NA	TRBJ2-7	CASGSAVEQYF	TGTGCTAGTGGTTCCGCGGTCGAGCAGTACTTC
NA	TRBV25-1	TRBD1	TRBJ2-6	CASSEDREGSGANVLTF	TGTGCCAGCAGTGAGGACAGGGAAGGCTCTGGGGCCAACGTCCTGACTTTC
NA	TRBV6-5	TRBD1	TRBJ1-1	CASSRQGAGEVEAFF	TGTGCCAGCAGTAGACAGGGGGCAGGGGAGGTAGAAGCTTTCTTT
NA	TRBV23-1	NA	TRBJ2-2	CASSLNRGIRGPPPGELFF	TGCGCCAGCAGTCTCAATCGAGGAATAAGGGGCCCTCCCCCCGGGGAGCTGTTTTTT
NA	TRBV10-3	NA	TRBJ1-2	CAISESGDTFNYGYTF	TGTGCCATCAGTGAGTCCGGGGACACCTTTAACTATGGCTACACCTTC
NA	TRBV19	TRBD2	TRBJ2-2	CASSIFSGGYTGELFF	TGTGCCAGTAGTATTTTTAGCGGGGGTTACACCGGGGAGCTGTTTTTT
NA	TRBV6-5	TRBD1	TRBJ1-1	CASGTGGATEAFF	TGTGCCAGCGGAACAGGGGGAGCCACTGAAGCTTTCTTT
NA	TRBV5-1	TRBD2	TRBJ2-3	CASSLIAGGPTDTQYF	TGCGCCAGCAGCCTAATAGCGGGGGGGCCAACAGATACGCAGTATTTT
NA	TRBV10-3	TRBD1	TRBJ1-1	CAITERTGTEAFF	TGTGCCATCACGGAGAGGACAGGCACTGAAGCTTTCTTT
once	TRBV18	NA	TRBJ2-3	CASSPPSLSTDTQYF	TGTGCCAGCTCACCACCCTCCCTATCCACAGATACGCAGTATTTT
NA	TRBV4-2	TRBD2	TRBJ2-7	CASSLGTSGAYEQYF	TGTGCCAGCAGCCTGGGGACTAGCGGGGCCTACGAGCAGTACTTC
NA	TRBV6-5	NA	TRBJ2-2	CASSYSNQWGPGELFF	TGTGCCAGCAGTTACTCGAATCAATGGGGCCCCGGGGAGCTGTTTTTT
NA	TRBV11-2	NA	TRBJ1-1	CASSLVTGEAFF	TGTGCCAGCAGCTTAGTTACCGGGGAAGCTTTCTTT
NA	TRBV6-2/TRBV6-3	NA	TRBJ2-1	CASSQDSYNEQFF	TGTGCCAGCAGTCAGGACTCCTACAATGAGCAGTTCTTC
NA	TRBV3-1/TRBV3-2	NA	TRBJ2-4	CASSQDPPGAYVAKNIQYF	TGTGCCAGCAGCCAAGATCCCCCAGGGGCCTACGTAGCCAAAAACATTCAGTACTTC
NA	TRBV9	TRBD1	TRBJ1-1	CASSSRTGAEAFF	TGTGCCAGCAGCTCCCGGACAGGGGCTGAAGCTTTCTTT
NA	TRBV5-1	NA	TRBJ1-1	CASSPRTVMNTEAFF	TGCGCCAGCAGCCCGCGGACAGTTATGAACACTGAAGCTTTCTTT
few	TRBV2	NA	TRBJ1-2	CASEGTDQSGYTF	TGTGCCAGCGAGGGCACGGACCAGTCTGGCTACACCTTC
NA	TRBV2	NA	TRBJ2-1	CASKPYNEQFF	TGTGCCAGCAAGCCTTACAATGAGCAGTTCTTC
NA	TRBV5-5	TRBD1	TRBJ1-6	CASSFWTGPSYNSPLHF	TGTGCCAGCAGCTTTTGGACAGGTCCCTCCTATAATTCACCCCTCCACTTT
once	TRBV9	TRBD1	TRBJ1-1	CASSLRDRGRTEAFF	TGTGCCAGCAGCCTCAGAGACAGGGGGCGGACTGAAGCTTTCTTT
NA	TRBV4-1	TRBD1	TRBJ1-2	CASSQDRSGGSGYTF	TGCGCCAGCAGCCAAGATAGGTCAGGGGGCAGTGGCTACACCTTC
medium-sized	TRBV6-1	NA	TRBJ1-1	CASSEPNMNTEAFF	TGTGCCAGCAGTGAGCCAAACATGAACACTGAAGCTTTCTTT